The sequence of this T cell receptor (beta chain) was determined in a study of OX40 agonist ivuxolimab in advanced cancers. The overall study: Checkpoint inhibitors had been given previously to under 50% of patients. Three dose-escalation patients had partial responses: one with hepatocellular carcinoma and two with cutaneous melanoma. Whole-study results and caveats: Certain nonresponding patients likewise had low normalized T-cell clonal expansion. Blood T cells, both CD4+ and CD8+, expanded clonally by week 6 at 0.1 to 3.0 mg/kg.

The V gene lost 5 bases and the J gene lost 0 bases, with 15 bases spanning the gap. The germline V gene encodes CDR1 SEHNR and CDR2 FQNEAQ (reference sequence). The CDR3 has 16 amino acids. A note on this clone: The antigen is undetermined.

The method was immunoSEQ multiplex PCR; TCRdb's version includes in-frame clones alone and lacks a portion of them. The sample has tens of thousands of clones, roughly three quarters seen once. This sample comprised CD4+ or CD8+ T cells sorted from blood, obtained in a trial of the OX40 agonist ivuxolimab. The TCR sequence derives from an adult with an advanced solid tumor such as melanoma, head and neck, liver or kidney cancer. The rearrangement links TRBV7-9 to TRBJ2-3; D gene unclear. The CDR3 sequence is CASSRSGSTSTDTQYF. The CDR3 coding sequence is TGTGCCAGCAGCCGATCTGGGTCGACTAGCACAGATACGCAGTATTTT.